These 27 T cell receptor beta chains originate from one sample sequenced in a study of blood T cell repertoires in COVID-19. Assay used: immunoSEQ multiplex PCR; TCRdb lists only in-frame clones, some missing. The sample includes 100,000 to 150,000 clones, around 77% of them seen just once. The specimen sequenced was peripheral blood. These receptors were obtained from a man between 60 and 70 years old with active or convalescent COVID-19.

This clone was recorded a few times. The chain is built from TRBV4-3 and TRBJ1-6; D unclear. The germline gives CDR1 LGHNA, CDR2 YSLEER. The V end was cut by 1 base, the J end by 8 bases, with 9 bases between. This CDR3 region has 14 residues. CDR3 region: CASSQAEDYSPLHF. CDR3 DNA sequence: TGCGCCAGCAGCCAAGCAGAAGATTATTCACCCCTCCACTTT.

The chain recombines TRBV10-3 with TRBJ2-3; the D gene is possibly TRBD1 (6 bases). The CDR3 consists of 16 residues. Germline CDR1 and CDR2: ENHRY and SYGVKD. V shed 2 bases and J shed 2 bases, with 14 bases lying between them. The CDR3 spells CAISEGSTGNTDTQYF. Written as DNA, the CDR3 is TGTGCCATCAGTGAGGGCTCCACAGGGAACACAGATACGCAGTATTTT.

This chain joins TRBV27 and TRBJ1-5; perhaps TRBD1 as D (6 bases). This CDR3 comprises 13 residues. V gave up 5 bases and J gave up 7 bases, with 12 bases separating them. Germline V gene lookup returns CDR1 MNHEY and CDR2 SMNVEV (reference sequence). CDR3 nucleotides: TGTGCCAGCAGTGTCCAGAGGGGGCAGCCCCAGCATTTT. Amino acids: CASSVQRGQPQHF.

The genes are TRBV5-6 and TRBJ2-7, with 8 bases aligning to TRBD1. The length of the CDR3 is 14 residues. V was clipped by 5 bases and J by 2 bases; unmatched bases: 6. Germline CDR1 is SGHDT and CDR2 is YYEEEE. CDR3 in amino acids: CASSYGQGAYEQYF. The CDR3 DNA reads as TGTGCCAGCAGTTACGGACAGGGTGCCTACGAGCAGTACTTC.

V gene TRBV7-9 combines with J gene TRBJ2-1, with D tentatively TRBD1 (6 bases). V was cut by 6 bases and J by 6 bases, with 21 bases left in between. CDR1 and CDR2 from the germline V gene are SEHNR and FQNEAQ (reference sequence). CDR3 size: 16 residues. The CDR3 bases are TGTGCCAGCAGTAGTGCAGGGGTTGGCTTCCTCAATGAGCAGTTCTTC. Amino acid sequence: CASSSAGVGFLNEQFF.

The CDR3 here is CASREGASEKLFF. The CDR3 DNA is TGTGCCAGCAGGGAGGGGGCGAGTGAAAAACTGTTTTTT. The gene calls are TRBV3-1 (or the pseudogene TRBV3-2) and TRBJ1-4; 7 nucleotides match TRBD1. CDR3 length: 13 amino acids. Germline-derived CDR1 and CDR2 are LGHDT and YNNKEL (reference sequence). Trimming at V came to 6 bases and at J to 7 bases, leaving 5 bases not matched to a gene.

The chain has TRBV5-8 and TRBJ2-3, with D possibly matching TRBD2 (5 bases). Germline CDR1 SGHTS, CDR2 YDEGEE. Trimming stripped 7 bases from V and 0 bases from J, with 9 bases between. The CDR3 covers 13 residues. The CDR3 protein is CASWTGSTDTQYF. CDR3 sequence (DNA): TGTGCCAGCTGGACGGGGAGCACAGATACGCAGTATTTT.

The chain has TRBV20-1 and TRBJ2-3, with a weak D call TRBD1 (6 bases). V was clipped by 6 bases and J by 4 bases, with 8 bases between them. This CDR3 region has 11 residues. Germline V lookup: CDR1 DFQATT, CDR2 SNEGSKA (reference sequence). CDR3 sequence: CSAAGADTQYF. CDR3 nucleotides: TGCAGTGCAGCAGGGGCAGATACGCAGTATTTT.

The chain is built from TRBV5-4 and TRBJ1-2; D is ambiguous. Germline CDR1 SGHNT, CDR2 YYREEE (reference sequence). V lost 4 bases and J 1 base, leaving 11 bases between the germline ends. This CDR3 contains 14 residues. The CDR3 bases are TGTGCCAGCAGCCCCTCCCAGATTAACTATGGCTACACCTTC. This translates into CASSPSQINYGYTF.

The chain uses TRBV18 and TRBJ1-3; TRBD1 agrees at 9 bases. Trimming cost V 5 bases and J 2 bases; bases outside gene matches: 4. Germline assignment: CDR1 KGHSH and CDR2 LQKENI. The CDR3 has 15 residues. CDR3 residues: CASSKQGAPGNTIYF. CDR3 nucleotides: TGTGCCAGCTCAAAACAGGGGGCGCCTGGAAACACCATATATTTT.

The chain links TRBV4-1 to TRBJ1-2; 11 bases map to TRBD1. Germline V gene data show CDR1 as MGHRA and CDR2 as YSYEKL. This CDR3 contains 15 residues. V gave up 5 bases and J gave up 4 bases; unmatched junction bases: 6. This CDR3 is CASSSRTGGPYGYTF. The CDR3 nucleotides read TGCGCCAGCAGCTCTAGGACAGGGGGCCCCTATGGCTACACCTTC.

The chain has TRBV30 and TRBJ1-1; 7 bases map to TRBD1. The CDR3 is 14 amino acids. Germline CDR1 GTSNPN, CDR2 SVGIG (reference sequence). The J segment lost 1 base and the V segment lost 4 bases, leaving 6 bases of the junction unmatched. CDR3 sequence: CAWTDGTENTEAFF. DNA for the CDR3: TGTGCCTGGACCGATGGGACAGAGAACACTGAAGCTTTCTTT.

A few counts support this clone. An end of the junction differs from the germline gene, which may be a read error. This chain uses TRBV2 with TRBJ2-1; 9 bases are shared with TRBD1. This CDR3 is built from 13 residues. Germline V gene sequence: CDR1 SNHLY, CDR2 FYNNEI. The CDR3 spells CASSLTGGGSGVF. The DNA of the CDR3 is TGTGCCAGCAGCCTTACAGGGGGCGGGTCAGGGGTCTTC.

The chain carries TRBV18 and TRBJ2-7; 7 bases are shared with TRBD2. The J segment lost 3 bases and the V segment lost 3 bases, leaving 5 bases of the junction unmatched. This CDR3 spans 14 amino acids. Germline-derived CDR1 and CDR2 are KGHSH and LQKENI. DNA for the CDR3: TGTGCCAGCTCACCCCAGGGCGGGAGCTACGAGCAGTACTTC. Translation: CASSPQGGSYEQYF.

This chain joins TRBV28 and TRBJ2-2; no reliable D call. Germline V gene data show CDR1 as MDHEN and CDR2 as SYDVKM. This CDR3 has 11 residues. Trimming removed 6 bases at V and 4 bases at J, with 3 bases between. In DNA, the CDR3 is TGTGCCAGCAGGGCCACCGGGGAGCTGTTTTTT. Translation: CASRATGELFF.

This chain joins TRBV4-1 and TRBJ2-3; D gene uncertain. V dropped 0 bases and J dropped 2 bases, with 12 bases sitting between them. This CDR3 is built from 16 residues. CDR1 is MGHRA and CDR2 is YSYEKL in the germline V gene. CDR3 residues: CASSQDAPAFTDTQYF. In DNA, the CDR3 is TGCGCCAGCAGCCAAGATGCGCCTGCTTTCACAGATACGCAGTATTTT.

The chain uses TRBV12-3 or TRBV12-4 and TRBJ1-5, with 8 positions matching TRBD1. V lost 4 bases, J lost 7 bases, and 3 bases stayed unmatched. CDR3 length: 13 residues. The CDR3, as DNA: TGTGCCAGCAGTTACAGGGGGAACCAGCCCCAGCATTTT. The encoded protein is CASSYRGNQPQHF.

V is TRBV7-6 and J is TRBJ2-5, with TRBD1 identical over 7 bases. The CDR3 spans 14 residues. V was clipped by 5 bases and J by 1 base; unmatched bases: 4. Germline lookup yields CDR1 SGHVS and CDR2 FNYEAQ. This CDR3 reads CASSLRDSQETQYF. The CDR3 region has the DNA TGTGCCAGCAGCCTACGGGACAGCCAAGAGACCCAGTACTTC.

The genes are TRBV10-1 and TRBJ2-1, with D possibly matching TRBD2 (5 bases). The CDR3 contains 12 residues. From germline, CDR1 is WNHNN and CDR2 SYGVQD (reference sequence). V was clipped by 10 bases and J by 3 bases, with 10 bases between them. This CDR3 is CAKPGIYNEQFF. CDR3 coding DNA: TGCGCCAAACCCGGGATCTACAATGAGCAGTTCTTC.

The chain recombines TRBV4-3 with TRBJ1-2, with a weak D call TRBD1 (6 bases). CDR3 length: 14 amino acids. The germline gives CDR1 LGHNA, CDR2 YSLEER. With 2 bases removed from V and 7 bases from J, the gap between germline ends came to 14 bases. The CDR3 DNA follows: TGCGCCAGCAGCCAAACAGGGTTCCAAGGTGGCTACACCTTC. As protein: CASSQTGFQGGYTF.

CDR3 loop: CASSPDRDTQYF. The CDR3 DNA reads as TGTGCCAGCTCACCAGACAGGGATACGCAGTATTTT. The chain joins TRBV18 to TRBJ2-3, with D perhaps matching TRBD1 (6 bases). In germline, CDR1 is KGHSH, CDR2 LQKENI. V was shortened by 2 bases and J by 6 bases, with 6 bases between the two germline ends. The CDR3 has 12 amino acids.

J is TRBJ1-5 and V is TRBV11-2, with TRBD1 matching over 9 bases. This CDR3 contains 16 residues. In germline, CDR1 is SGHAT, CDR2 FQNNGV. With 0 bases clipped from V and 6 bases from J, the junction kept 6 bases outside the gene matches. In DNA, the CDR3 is TGTGCCAGCAGCTTAGATCCCGACAGGGGGGGTCAGCCCCAGCATTTT. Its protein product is CASSLDPDRGGQPQHF. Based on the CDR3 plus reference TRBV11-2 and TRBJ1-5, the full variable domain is EAGVAQSPRYKIIEKRQSVAFWCNPISGHATLYWYQQILGQGPKLLIQFQNNGVVDDSQLPKDRFSAERLKGVDSTLKIQPAKLEDSAVYLCASSLDPDRGGQPQHFGDGTRLSIL.

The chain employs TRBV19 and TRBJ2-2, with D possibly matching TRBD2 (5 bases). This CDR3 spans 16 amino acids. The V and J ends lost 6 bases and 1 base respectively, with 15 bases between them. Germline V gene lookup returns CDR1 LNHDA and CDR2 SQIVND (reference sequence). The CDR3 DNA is TGTGCCAGTAGAAGTAGTTTAGGACTGAACACCGGGGAGCTGTTTTTT. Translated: CASRSSLGLNTGELFF.

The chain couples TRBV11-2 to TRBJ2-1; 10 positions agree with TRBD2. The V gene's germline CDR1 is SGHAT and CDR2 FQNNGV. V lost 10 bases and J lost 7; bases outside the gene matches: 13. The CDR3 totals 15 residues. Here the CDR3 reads CATIPSGRVGNEQFF. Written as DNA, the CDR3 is TGTGCCACCATACCGAGCGGGAGGGTAGGAAATGAGCAGTTCTTC.

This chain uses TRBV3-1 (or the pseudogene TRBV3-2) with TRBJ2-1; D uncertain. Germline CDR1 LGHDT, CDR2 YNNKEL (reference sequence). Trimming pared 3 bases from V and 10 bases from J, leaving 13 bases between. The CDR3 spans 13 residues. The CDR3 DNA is TGTGCCAGCAGCCAGACCTATCCCGGGGAGCAGTTCTTC. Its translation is CASSQTYPGEQFF.

DNA of the CDR3: TGTGCCAGCAGCTTGGACAGTTCCTACGAGCAGTACTTC. Residues: CASSLDSSYEQYF. This chain uses TRBV11-2 with TRBJ2-7; D perhaps matches TRBD1 (6 bases). Germline values: CDR1 SGHAT, CDR2 FQNNGV. The CDR3 consists of 13 residues. V was clipped by 3 bases and J by 1 base, with 7 bases between them.

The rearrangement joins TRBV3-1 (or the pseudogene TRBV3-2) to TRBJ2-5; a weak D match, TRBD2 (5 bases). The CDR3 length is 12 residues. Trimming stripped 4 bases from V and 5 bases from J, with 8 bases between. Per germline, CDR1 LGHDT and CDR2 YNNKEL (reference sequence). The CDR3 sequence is CASSLASETQYF. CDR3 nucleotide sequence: TGTGCCAGCAGCCTAGCGTCCGAGACCCAGTACTTC.